The rows below give T cell receptor beta chains drawn from one sample of a study of CD8 T cells in Susac syndrome. TCRdb re-derived calls from the immunoSEQ multiplex PCR reads in MiXCR, one entry per CDR3 protein. The sample lists about 130,000 distinct CDR3 sequences; 90% to 95% were seen once. The sample taken for sequencing was CD8+ T cells from PBMCs. Receptors originate from a human donor with Susac syndrome. The CDR3 runs from the conserved cysteine through the conserved F or W. Fields, in order: J gene, V gene, D gene, CDR3 length, clone size, CDR3 protein, CDR3 DNA. The D gene is left open where the match is weak. A row's size may be missing; if present it is once, few, many or a size class.

j_call: TRBJ2-6
v_call: TRBV4-2
d_call: NA
cdr3_length: 16
clone_size: NA
cdr3_aa: CASSRRVETGANVLTF
cdr3_nt: TGTGCCAGCAGCCGCAGGGTGGAAACTGGGGCCAACGTCCTGACTTTC

j_call: TRBJ1-1
v_call: TRBV20-1
d_call: TRBD1
cdr3_length: 15
clone_size: NA
cdr3_aa: CSARGTGGANTEAFF
cdr3_nt: TGCAGTGCTAGAGGGACAGGGGGAGCGAACACTGAAGCTTTCTTT

j_call: TRBJ2-1
v_call: TRBV9
d_call: TRBD2
cdr3_length: 16
clone_size: NA
cdr3_aa: CASSVVGSGGGNEQFF
cdr3_nt: TGTGCCAGCAGCGTAGTTGGTAGCGGGGGGGGGAATGAGCAGTTCTTC

j_call: TRBJ1-5
v_call: TRBV27
d_call: NA
cdr3_length: 15
clone_size: NA
cdr3_aa: CASSFGSGSNQPQHF
cdr3_nt: TGTGCCAGCAGTTTTGGCAGCGGCTCCAATCAGCCCCAGCATTTT

j_call: TRBJ2-7
v_call: TRBV2
d_call: NA
cdr3_length: 13
clone_size: NA
cdr3_aa: CASRPRGEDEQYF
cdr3_nt: TGTGCCAGCAGACCTCGCGGGGAGGACGAGCAGTACTTC

j_call: TRBJ1-2
v_call: TRBV7-9
d_call: NA
cdr3_length: 14
clone_size: once
cdr3_aa: CASSSTLNPYGYTF
cdr3_nt: TGTGCCAGCAGCTCGACTTTAAACCCCTATGGCTACACCTTC

j_call: TRBJ2-7
v_call: TRBV10-2
d_call: NA
cdr3_length: 12
clone_size: NA
cdr3_aa: CASSEAGYEQYF
cdr3_nt: TGCGCCAGCAGTGAGGCGGGCTACGAGCAGTACTTC

j_call: TRBJ2-1
v_call: TRBV4-1
d_call: NA
cdr3_length: 14
clone_size: NA
cdr3_aa: CASSQGGPYNEQFF
cdr3_nt: TGCGCCAGCAGCCAGGGAGGACCATACAATGAGCAGTTCTTC

j_call: TRBJ1-2
v_call: TRBV5-1
d_call: NA
cdr3_length: 15
clone_size: NA
cdr3_aa: CASTPRRDYRGGYTF
cdr3_nt: TGCGCCAGCACCCCGCGCAGGGATTATAGGGGTGGCTACACCTTC

j_call: TRBJ2-3
v_call: TRBV5-6
d_call: NA
cdr3_length: 15
clone_size: NA
cdr3_aa: CASSYPPSAADTQYF
cdr3_nt: TGTGCCAGCAGCTACCCTCCTAGCGCCGCAGATACGCAGTATTTT

j_call: TRBJ1-2
v_call: TRBV6-2/TRBV6-3
d_call: NA
cdr3_length: 11
clone_size: NA
cdr3_aa: CASSYTRGYTF
cdr3_nt: TGTGCCAGCAGTTACACCCGGGGCTACACCTTC

j_call: TRBJ2-7
v_call: TRBV7-2
d_call: TRBD2
cdr3_length: 16
clone_size: NA
cdr3_aa: CASSTDSGVVPYEQYF
cdr3_nt: TGTGCCAGCAGCACCGATAGCGGGGTGGTTCCCTACGAGCAGTACTTC

j_call: TRBJ2-3
v_call: TRBV3-1
d_call: TRBD1
cdr3_length: 16
clone_size: NA
cdr3_aa: CASSQPDRGRTDTQYF
cdr3_nt: TGTGCCAGCAGCCAACCGGACAGGGGGCGGACAGATACGCAGTATTTT

j_call: TRBJ2-7
v_call: TRBV30
d_call: NA
cdr3_length: 11
clone_size: NA
cdr3_aa: CAWSGPYEQYF
cdr3_nt: TGTGCCTGGAGCGGGCCCTACGAGCAGTACTTC

j_call: TRBJ2-7
v_call: TRBV4-2
d_call: NA
cdr3_length: 18
clone_size: NA
cdr3_aa: CASSQDLAALGGTYEQYF
cdr3_nt: TGTGCCAGCAGCCAAGATTTGGCGGCACTGGGCGGGACATACGAGCAGTACTTC

j_call: TRBJ2-3
v_call: TRBV29-1
d_call: NA
cdr3_length: 14
clone_size: NA
cdr3_aa: CSVEPGTEADTQYF
cdr3_nt: TGCAGCGTTGAACCGGGGACCGAAGCAGATACGCAGTATTTT

j_call: TRBJ1-1
v_call: TRBV5-6
d_call: NA
cdr3_length: 13
clone_size: NA
cdr3_aa: CASSLVVDYEAFF
cdr3_nt: TGTGCCAGCAGCTTGGTTGTGGACTATGAAGCTTTCTTT

j_call: TRBJ1-1
v_call: TRBV30
d_call: TRBD1
cdr3_length: 14
clone_size: NA
cdr3_aa: CAWSVPTGSSAAFF
cdr3_nt: TGTGCCTGGAGTGTTCCGACAGGGTCGTCCGCAGCTTTCTTT

j_call: TRBJ2-3
v_call: TRBV28
d_call: NA
cdr3_length: 12
clone_size: once
cdr3_aa: CASTDPGGTQYF
cdr3_nt: TGTGCCAGCACCGATCCCGGAGGTACGCAGTATTTT

j_call: TRBJ2-1
v_call: TRBV20-1
d_call: TRBD2
cdr3_length: 15
clone_size: NA
cdr3_aa: CSAPSGTRIVNEQFF
cdr3_nt: TGCAGTGCTCCCTCCGGGACTAGGATCGTCAATGAGCAGTTCTTC

j_call: TRBJ2-4
v_call: TRBV30
d_call: NA
cdr3_length: 14
clone_size: NA
cdr3_aa: CAWSVEEAKNIQYF
cdr3_nt: TGTGCCTGGAGTGTAGAGGAGGCCAAAAACATTCAGTACTTC

j_call: TRBJ1-2
v_call: TRBV6-5
d_call: TRBD1
cdr3_length: 16
clone_size: NA
cdr3_aa: CASSYSGQGAPYGYTF
cdr3_nt: TGTGCCAGCAGTTACTCGGGGCAGGGGGCCCCCTATGGCTACACCTTC

j_call: TRBJ1-1
v_call: TRBV19
d_call: NA
cdr3_length: 17
clone_size: NA
cdr3_aa: CASSLTRDQKWNTEAFF
cdr3_nt: TGTGCCAGTAGTCTAACCCGGGACCAGAAGTGGAACACTGAAGCTTTCTTT

j_call: TRBJ2-7
v_call: TRBV18
d_call: TRBD2
cdr3_length: 15
clone_size: NA
cdr3_aa: CASSPPLMAGDEQYF
cdr3_nt: TGTGCCAGCTCACCACCGCTGATGGCGGGGGACGAGCAGTACTTC

j_call: TRBJ2-5
v_call: TRBV12-3/TRBV12-4
d_call: TRBD2
cdr3_length: 15
clone_size: NA
cdr3_aa: CASSFSGGLGETQYF
cdr3_nt: TGTGCCAGCAGTTTTAGCGGGGGGCTCGGAGAGACCCAGTACTTC

j_call: TRBJ1-1
v_call: TRBV6-5
d_call: NA
cdr3_length: 13
clone_size: NA
cdr3_aa: CASTPDGRAEAFF
cdr3_nt: TGTGCCAGCACCCCGGACGGGCGCGCTGAAGCTTTCTTT

j_call: TRBJ1-1
v_call: TRBV12-3/TRBV12-4
d_call: NA
cdr3_length: 15
clone_size: NA
cdr3_aa: CASSFSVRGDTEAFF
cdr3_nt: TGTGCCAGCAGTTTCTCCGTCCGGGGGGATACTGAAGCTTTCTTT

j_call: TRBJ1-1
v_call: TRBV9
d_call: TRBD1
cdr3_length: 14
clone_size: few
cdr3_aa: CASSARGMNTEAFF
cdr3_nt: TGTGCCAGCAGCGCCAGGGGGATGAACACTGAAGCTTTCTTT

j_call: TRBJ2-7
v_call: TRBV7-3
d_call: NA
cdr3_length: 11
clone_size: few
cdr3_aa: CASSFSYEQYF
cdr3_nt: TGTGCCAGCAGCTTCTCCTACGAGCAGTACTTC

j_call: TRBJ1-1
v_call: TRBV14
d_call: NA
cdr3_length: 14
clone_size: NA
cdr3_aa: CASSQLYRSTEAFF
cdr3_nt: TGTGCCAGCAGCCAACTTTACAGGAGCACTGAAGCTTTCTTT

j_call: TRBJ2-3
v_call: TRBV7-8
d_call: TRBD2
cdr3_length: 17
clone_size: NA
cdr3_aa: CASSLRLAGVVADTQYF
cdr3_nt: TGTGCCAGCAGCTTACGTTTAGCGGGAGTAGTTGCAGATACGCAGTATTTT

j_call: TRBJ2-7
v_call: TRBV20-1
d_call: TRBD1
cdr3_length: 11
clone_size: NA
cdr3_aa: CSARAEDRVYF
cdr3_nt: TGCAGTGCTAGGGCTGAGGACAGGGTATACTTC

j_call: TRBJ2-1
v_call: TRBV11-2
d_call: TRBD2
cdr3_length: 16
clone_size: NA
cdr3_aa: CASSPSLAGPYNEQFF
cdr3_nt: TGTGCCAGCAGCCCCTCCCTAGCGGGACCCTACAATGAGCAGTTCTTC

j_call: TRBJ2-7
v_call: TRBV4-3
d_call: NA
cdr3_length: 15
clone_size: NA
cdr3_aa: CASSQDRGRSYEQYF
cdr3_nt: TGCGCCAGCAGCCAAGACAGGGGCCGCTCCTACGAGCAGTACTTC

j_call: TRBJ1-2
v_call: TRBV20-1
d_call: NA
cdr3_length: 13
clone_size: NA
cdr3_aa: CSAVEQGGRGYTF
cdr3_nt: TGCAGTGCTGTAGAACAGGGTGGTCGTGGCTACACCTTC

j_call: TRBJ2-2
v_call: TRBV6-4
d_call: TRBD2
cdr3_length: 15
clone_size: NA
cdr3_aa: CASSDGTSDTGELFF
cdr3_nt: TGTGCCAGCAGTGACGGGACTAGCGACACCGGGGAGCTGTTTTTT

j_call: TRBJ2-5
v_call: TRBV7-8
d_call: TRBD1
cdr3_length: 15
clone_size: NA
cdr3_aa: CASSLEQGGVETQYF
cdr3_nt: TGTGCCAGCAGCTTAGAACAGGGGGGAGTTGAGACCCAGTACTTC

j_call: TRBJ2-1
v_call: TRBV4-3
d_call: NA
cdr3_length: 15
clone_size: once
cdr3_aa: CASSQDPGSDNEQFF
cdr3_nt: TGCGCCAGCAGCCAAGACCCCGGGAGCGACAATGAGCAGTTCTTC

j_call: TRBJ2-7
v_call: TRBV2
d_call: NA
cdr3_length: 12
clone_size: once
cdr3_aa: CASSAKAYEQYF
cdr3_nt: TGTGCCAGCAGCGCAAAAGCCTACGAGCAGTACTTC

j_call: TRBJ2-1
v_call: TRBV6-2/TRBV6-3
d_call: NA
cdr3_length: 14
clone_size: NA
cdr3_aa: CASCWQVNYNEQFF
cdr3_nt: TGTGCCAGCTGTTGGCAGGTGAACTACAATGAGCAGTTCTTC

j_call: TRBJ2-3
v_call: TRBV7-3
d_call: NA
cdr3_length: 14
clone_size: NA
cdr3_aa: CASSLDQGTDTQYF
cdr3_nt: TGTGCCAGCAGCTTAGATCAGGGTACAGATACGCAGTATTTT

j_call: TRBJ2-1
v_call: TRBV27
d_call: TRBD2
cdr3_length: 15
clone_size: NA
cdr3_aa: CASSPRLAGDREQFF
cdr3_nt: TGTGCCAGCAGTCCCAGACTAGCGGGAGATCGTGAGCAGTTCTTC

j_call: TRBJ2-7
v_call: TRBV30
d_call: NA
cdr3_length: 13
clone_size: once
cdr3_aa: CAWSVDRTYEQYF
cdr3_nt: TGTGCCTGGAGTGTCGACAGGACCTACGAGCAGTACTTC

j_call: TRBJ2-7
v_call: TRBV28
d_call: TRBD1
cdr3_length: 16
clone_size: NA
cdr3_aa: CASSFRWDRGRYEQYF
cdr3_nt: TGTGCCAGCAGTTTCCGATGGGACAGGGGACGCTACGAGCAGTACTTC

j_call: TRBJ1-1
v_call: TRBV15
d_call: NA
cdr3_length: 13
clone_size: NA
cdr3_aa: CATSRVMNTEAFF
cdr3_nt: TGTGCCACATCTCGGGTGATGAACACTGAAGCTTTCTTT

j_call: TRBJ2-1
v_call: TRBV6-5
d_call: NA
cdr3_length: 13
clone_size: NA
cdr3_aa: CASRHDSYNEQFF
cdr3_nt: TGTGCCAGCAGACACGACAGCTACAATGAGCAGTTCTTC

j_call: TRBJ2-2
v_call: TRBV12-3/TRBV12-4
d_call: NA
cdr3_length: 13
clone_size: NA
cdr3_aa: CASSQQNTGELFF
cdr3_nt: TGTGCCAGCAGCCAACAGAACACCGGGGAGCTGTTTTTT

j_call: TRBJ2-3
v_call: TRBV28
d_call: NA
cdr3_length: 13
clone_size: NA
cdr3_aa: CASCPQGSDTQYF
cdr3_nt: TGTGCCAGCTGCCCACAGGGTTCAGATACGCAGTATTTT